What follows is one T cell receptor beta chain and its context. Using immunoSEQ multiplex PCR, the repertoire was profiled, and TCRdb retains in-frame clones only, with some absent. The sample lists 120,000 or so clones, about nine tenths seen once, with 25% to 35% in the top ten. The data originate from a study of blood T cell repertoires in COVID-19. Material: peripheral blood. The TCR sequence derives from a woman aged 70-85 years with acute or convalescent COVID-19.

The CDR3 reads CASSIRFARQGSSEQYF. The CDR3 bases are TGTGCCAGTAGTATTCGATTCGCGAGACAGGGGTCGTCCGAGCAGTACTTC. This chain joins TRBV19 and TRBJ2-7; 8 bases agree with TRBD1. CDR1 LNHDA and CDR2 SQIVND come from the germline V gene (reference sequence). The J segment lost 6 bases and the V segment lost 3 bases, leaving 16 bases of the junction unmatched. This CDR3 region has 17 residues.